The present T cell receptor (beta chain) was sequenced within a study of blood T cell repertoires in COVID-19 (TCRdb year 2020). Context from the whole study: Samples from collaborators originated in the United States, Italy and Spain and spanned both the acute and convalescent phases of COVID-19. The prospective study material was composed of cDNA or gDNA derived from T cells, B-cell-depleted T cells, or PBMCs. Deeply sampled blood TCRbeta repertoires from subjects exposed to, actively infected with, or recovered from COVID-19 were included in the dataset. The repertoires were released in a freely available public database meant as a resource for research on the immune response to SARS-CoV-2. Samples were obtained from the ongoing ImmuneRACE study (first 160 participants) and from over a thousand subjects provided by 6 global collaborators. A de-identified subject ID, COVID-19 status, age in years and sex were almost always included in the sample metadata. HLA class I and class II types, where available, came from metadata supplied by the sample provider rather than from assay-based typing. Overall study results and their limits: Clinical and demographic metadata were provided uncurated, with the amount varying by source and participant.

The collaborating institutions used their own protocols to collect whole blood in K2EDTA tubes. For TCRbeta analysis, collaborators shipped samples as frozen whole blood, isolated PBMCs, or DNA extracted from either of those sample types. The CDR3 runs 13 residues from the cysteine to the phenylalanine. The read is trimmed to its CDR3 DNA, 39 bases read in frame from base 1. The germline V gene specifies KGHSY as CDR1 and FQNENV as CDR2. V drops 4 bases and J drops 4 bases, leaving 10 bases in between. The immunoSEQ Assay, a bias-controlled multiplex PCR, was used to amplify TCRbeta CDR3 regions from genomic DNA. From the authors' description of their analysis: Within the assay, amplification of reference gene primers was used to estimate how many nucleated cells each sample contained. To quantify the absolute abundance of each unique TCRbeta CDR3 rearrangement, sequence reads were collapsed and filtered. For each sample, productive Simpson clonality was calculated as the square root of Simpson's diversity index across productive rearrangements. TCRdb retrieved this table from immuneACCESS and kept in-frame rearrangements only. Not all clones are present; in checked studies, unresolved V genes account for under half, and no reason is known for the remainder. V, J and clone size derive from that table, while D and trimming were established from the DNA sequence. The sample table contains 220,000 or so clones; only one count was recorded for under 90% of them. 20% of the sample goes to the ten largest clones.

A remark on this clone: No antigen is known for it. The input lacks base qualities; no much larger clone sits a single base away.

This receptor was taken from a man aged 25-40 years with active or convalescent COVID-19. This chain joins TRBV16 to TRBJ1-1, with the identity of the D gene unclear. Sequenced: peripheral blood. The CDR3 protein is CASSPRVITEAFF. The bases are TGTGCCAGCAGCCCTCGGGTGATCACTGAAGCTTTCTTT.